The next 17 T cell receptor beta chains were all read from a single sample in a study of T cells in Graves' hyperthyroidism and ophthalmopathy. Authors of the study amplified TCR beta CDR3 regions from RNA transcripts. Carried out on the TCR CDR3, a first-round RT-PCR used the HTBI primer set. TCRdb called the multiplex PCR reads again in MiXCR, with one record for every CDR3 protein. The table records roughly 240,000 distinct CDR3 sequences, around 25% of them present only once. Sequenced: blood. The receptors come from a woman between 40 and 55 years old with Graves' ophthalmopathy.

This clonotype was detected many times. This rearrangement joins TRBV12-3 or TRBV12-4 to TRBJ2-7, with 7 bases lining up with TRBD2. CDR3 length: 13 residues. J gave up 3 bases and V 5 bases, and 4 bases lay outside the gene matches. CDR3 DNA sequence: TGTGCCAGCAGTAGGGACTATCACTACGAGCAGTACTTC. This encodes CASSRDYHYEQYF.

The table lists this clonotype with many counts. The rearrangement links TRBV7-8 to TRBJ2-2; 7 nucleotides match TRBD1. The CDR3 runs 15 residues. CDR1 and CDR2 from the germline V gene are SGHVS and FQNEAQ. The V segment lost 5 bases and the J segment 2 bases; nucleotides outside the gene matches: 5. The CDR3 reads CASSSRDSNTGELFF. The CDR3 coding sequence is TGTGCCAGCAGCAGCCGGGACAGCAACACCGGGGAGCTGTTTTTT. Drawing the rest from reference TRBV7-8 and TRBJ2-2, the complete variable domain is GAGVSQSPRYKVAKRGQDVALRCDPISGHVSLFWYQQALGQGPEFLTYFQNEAQLDKSGLPSDRFFAERPEGSVSTLKIQRTQQEDSAVYLCASSSRDSNTGELFFGEGSRLTVL.

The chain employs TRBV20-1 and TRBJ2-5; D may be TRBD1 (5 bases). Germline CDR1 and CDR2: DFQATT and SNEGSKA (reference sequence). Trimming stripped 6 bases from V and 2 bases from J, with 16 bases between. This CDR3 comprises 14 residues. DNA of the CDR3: TGCAGTGCGCGAATTAGACAGCAACAAGAGACCCAGTACTTC. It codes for CSARIRQQQETQYF.

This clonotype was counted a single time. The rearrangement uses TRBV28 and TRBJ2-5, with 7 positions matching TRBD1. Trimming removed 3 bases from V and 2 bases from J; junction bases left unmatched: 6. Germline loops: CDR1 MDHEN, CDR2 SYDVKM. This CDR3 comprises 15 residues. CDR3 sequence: CASSLGQSVQETQYF. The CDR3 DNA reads TGTGCCAGCAGTTTGGGACAGAGTGTACAAGAGACCCAGTACTTC.

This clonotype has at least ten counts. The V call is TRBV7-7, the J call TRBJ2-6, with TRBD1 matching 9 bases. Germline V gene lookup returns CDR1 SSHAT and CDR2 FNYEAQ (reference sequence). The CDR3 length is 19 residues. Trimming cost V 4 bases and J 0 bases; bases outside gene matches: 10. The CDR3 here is CASSSRPGQGISGANVLTF. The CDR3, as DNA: TGTGCCAGCAGCTCCAGACCGGGACAGGGTATCTCTGGGGCCAACGTCCTGACTTTC.

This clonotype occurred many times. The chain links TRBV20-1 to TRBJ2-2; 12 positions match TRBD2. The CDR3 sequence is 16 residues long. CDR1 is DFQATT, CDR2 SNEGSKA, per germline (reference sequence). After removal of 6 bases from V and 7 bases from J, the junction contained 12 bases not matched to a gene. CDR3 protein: CSASASGRALIGELFF. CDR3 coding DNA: TGCAGTGCCTCGGCTAGCGGGAGGGCCTTGATCGGGGAGCTGTTTTTT.

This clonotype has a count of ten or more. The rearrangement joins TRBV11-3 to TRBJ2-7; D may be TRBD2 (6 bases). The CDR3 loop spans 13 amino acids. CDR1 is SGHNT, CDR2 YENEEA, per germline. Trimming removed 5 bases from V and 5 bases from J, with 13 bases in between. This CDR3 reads CASSAAAGNEQYF. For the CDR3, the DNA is TGTGCCAGCAGCGCCGCTGCGGGAAACGAGCAGTACTTC.

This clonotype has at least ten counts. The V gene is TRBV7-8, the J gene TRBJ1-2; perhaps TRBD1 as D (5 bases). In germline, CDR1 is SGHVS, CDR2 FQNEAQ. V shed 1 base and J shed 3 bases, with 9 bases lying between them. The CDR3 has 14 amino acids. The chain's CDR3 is CASSLDGGDYGYTF. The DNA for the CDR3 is TGTGCCAGCAGCTTAGATGGGGGGGACTATGGCTACACCTTC.

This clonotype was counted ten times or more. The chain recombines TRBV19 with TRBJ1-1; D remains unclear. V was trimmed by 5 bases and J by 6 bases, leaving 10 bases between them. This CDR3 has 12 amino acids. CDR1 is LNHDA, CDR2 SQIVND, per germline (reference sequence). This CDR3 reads CASSDRVAEAFF. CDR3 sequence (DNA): TGTGCCAGTAGTGACCGGGTGGCTGAAGCTTTCTTT.

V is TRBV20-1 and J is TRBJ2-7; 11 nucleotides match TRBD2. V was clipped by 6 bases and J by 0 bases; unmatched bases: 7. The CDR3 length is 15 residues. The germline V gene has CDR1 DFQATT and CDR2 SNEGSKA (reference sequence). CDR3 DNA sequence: TGCAGTGCCCAAAGGACTAGCGGGCTCTCCTACGAGCAGTACTTC. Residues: CSAQRTSGLSYEQYF.

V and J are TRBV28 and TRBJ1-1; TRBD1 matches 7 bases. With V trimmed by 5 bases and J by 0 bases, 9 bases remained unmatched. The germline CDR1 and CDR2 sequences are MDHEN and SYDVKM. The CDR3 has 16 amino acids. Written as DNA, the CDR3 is TGTGCCAGCAGTCTCTCACAGGGGAACATGAACACTGAAGCTTTCTTT. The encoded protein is CASSLSQGNMNTEAFF.

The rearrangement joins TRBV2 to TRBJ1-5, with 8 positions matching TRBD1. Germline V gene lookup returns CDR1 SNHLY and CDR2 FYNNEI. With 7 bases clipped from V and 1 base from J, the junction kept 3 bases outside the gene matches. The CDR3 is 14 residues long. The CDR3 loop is CASNQGASNQPQHF. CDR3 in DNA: TGTGCCAGCAATCAGGGGGCGAGCAATCAGCCCCAGCATTTT.

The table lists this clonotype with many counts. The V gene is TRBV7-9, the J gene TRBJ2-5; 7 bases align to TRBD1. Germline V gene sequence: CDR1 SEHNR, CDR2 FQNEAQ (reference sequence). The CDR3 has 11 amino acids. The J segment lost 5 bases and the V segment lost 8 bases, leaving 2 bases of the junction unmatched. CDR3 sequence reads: CASQQGETQYF. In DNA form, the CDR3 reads TGTGCCAGCCAACAGGGGGAGACCCAGTACTTC.

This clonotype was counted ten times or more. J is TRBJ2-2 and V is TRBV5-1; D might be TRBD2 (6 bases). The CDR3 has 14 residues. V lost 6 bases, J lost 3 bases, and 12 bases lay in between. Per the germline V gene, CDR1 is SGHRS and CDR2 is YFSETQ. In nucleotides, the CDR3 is TGCGCCAGCAAGGCTAGCGTCGACACCGGGGAGCTGTTTTTT. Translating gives CASKASVDTGELFF.

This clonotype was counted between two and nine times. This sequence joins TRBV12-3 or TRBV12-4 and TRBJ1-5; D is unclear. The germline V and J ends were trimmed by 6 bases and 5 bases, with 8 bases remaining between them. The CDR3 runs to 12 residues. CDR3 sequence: CASRLSDQPQHF. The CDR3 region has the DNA TGTGCCAGCAGACTCTCGGATCAGCCCCAGCATTTT.

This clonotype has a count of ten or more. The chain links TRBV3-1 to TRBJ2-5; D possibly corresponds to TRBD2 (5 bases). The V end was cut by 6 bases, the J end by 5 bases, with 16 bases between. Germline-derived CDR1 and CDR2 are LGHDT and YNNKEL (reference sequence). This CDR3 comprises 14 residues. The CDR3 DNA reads TGTGCCAGCAGACAATCGGAGGATTGGGAGACCCAGTACTTC. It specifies CASRQSEDWETQYF.

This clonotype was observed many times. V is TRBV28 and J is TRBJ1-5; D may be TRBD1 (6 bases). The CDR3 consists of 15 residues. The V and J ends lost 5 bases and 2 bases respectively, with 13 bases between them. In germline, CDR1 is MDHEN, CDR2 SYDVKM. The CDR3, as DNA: TGTGCCAGCAGTCCCCACGGGGGGCGCAATCAGCCCCAGCATTTT. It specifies CASSPHGGRNQPQHF.